Listed below are T cell receptor beta chains from one sample, sequenced in a study of blood T cell repertoires in COVID-19. Method: immunoSEQ multiplex PCR; TCRdb's copy keeps in-frame clones and lacks some. The repertoire has 250,000 to 300,000 clones, 88% of them found once; the top ten carry under 2.5%. Sequencing was carried out using PBMCs or T cells enriched from blood (not recorded which). These TCRs come from a woman aged 60-75 years in a cohort exposed to, infected with or recovered from COVID-19 (not recorded which). The CDR3 runs from the conserved cysteine through the conserved F or W.

v_call	j_call	cdr3_aa
TRBV5-4	TRBJ2-2	CASSSLVNTGELFF
TRBV2	TRBJ2-7	CATNHDGSTYEQYF
TRBV3-1/TRBV3-2	TRBJ1-4	CASSQDVTGGKLFF
TRBV7-3	TRBJ2-3	CASSSRGRTGTQYF
TRBV24-1	TRBJ2-3	CATSASGREEDTQYF
TRBV28	TRBJ2-6	CASSLSEGSSGANVLTF
TRBV18	TRBJ2-1	CASSPRWAYEQFF
TRBV5-1	TRBJ1-6	CASSLGAQNSPLHF
TRBV19	TRBJ2-1	CASRPTGGTYNEQFF
TRBV3-1/TRBV3-2	TRBJ2-1	CASSSHHIGEQFF
TRBV19	TRBJ2-1	CASSNPSGRGEQFF
TRBV2	TRBJ2-3	CASSEWRLTDTQYF
TRBV29-1	TRBJ1-2	CSVGRGSGYGYTF
TRBV12-3/TRBV12-4	TRBJ1-4	CASSWEGDNLFF
TRBV20-1	TRBJ1-2	CSASLVGQGAGGNYGYTF
TRBV3-1/TRBV3-2	TRBJ1-6	CASSQDSGLGNSPLHF
TRBV27	TRBJ2-7	CASSLSAAYEQYF
TRBV27	TRBJ2-5	CASMKRTSGRETQYF
TRBV2	TRBJ2-7	CASSEGLVAASYEQYF
TRBV3-1/TRBV3-2	TRBJ2-2	CASSQAQGAGELFF
TRBV28	TRBJ1-5	CASSPNRASNQPQHF
TRBV6-5	TRBJ2-1	CASSSDRGRNNEQFF